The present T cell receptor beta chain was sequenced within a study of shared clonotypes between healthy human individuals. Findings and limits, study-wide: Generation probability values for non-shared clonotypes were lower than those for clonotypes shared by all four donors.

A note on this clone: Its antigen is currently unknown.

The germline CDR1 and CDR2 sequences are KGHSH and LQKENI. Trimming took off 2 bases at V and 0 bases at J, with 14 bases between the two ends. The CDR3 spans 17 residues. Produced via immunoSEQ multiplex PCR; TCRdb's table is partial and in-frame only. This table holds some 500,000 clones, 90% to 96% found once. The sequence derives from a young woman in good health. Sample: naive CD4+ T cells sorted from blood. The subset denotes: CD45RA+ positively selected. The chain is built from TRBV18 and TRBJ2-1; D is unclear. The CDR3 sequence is CASSPGIRIGSYNEQFF. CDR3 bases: TGTGCCAGCTCACCAGGGATCCGGATCGGCTCCTACAATGAGCAGTTCTTC.